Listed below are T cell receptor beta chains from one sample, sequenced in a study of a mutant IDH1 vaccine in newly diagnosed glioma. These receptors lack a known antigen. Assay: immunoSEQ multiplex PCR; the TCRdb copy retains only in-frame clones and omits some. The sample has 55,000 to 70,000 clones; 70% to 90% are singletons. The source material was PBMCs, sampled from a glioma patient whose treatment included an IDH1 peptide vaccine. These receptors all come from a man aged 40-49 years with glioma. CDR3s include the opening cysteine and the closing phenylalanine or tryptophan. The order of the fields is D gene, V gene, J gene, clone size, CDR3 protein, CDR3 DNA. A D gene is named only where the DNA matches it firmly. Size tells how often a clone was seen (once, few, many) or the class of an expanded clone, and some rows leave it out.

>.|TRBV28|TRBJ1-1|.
CASSLLRLRTASNTEAFF
TGTGCCAGCAGTCTCCTCCGACTTAGGACAGCTTCAAACACTGAAGCTTTCTTT
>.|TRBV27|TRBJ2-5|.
CASSLSAGETQYF
TGTGCCAGCAGTTTATCCGCCGGGGAGACCCAGTACTTC
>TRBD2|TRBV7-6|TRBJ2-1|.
CASSLATRGKTYNEQFF
TGTGCCAGCAGCTTAGCAACGCGGGGGAAGACCTACAATGAGCAGTTCTTC
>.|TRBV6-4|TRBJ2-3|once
CASSEGDNTDTQYF
TGTGCCAGCAGTGAGGGGGACAACACAGATACGCAGTATTTT
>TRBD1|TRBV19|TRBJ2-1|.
CASSKTGGAFRAQEQFF
TGTGCCAGTAGTAAGACAGGGGGCGCTTTCAGGGCTCAGGAGCAGTTCTTC
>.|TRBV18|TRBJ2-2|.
CASSSPDGSNTGELFF
TGTGCCAGCTCATCACCCGACGGTTCGAACACCGGGGAGCTGTTTTTT
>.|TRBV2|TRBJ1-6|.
CASSVGSRFPHF
TGTGCCAGCAGTGTAGGCAGTCGATTCCCCCACTTT
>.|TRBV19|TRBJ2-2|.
CAAGLRAGELFF
TGTGCCGCTGGCCTCAGAGCCGGGGAGCTGTTTTTT
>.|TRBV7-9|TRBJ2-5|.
CASSLRLGGQYQETQYF
TGTGCCAGCAGCTTACGTCTGGGGGGCCAGTACCAAGAGACCCAGTACTTC
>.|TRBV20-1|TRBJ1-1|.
CSARSGTEAFF
TGCAGTGCTAGGTCGGGCACTGAAGCTTTCTTT
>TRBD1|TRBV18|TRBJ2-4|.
CASSPTIGGVRDIQYF
TGTGCCAGCTCACCCACCATAGGGGGCGTCCGTGACATTCAGTACTTC
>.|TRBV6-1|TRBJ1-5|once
CASSEDHQGYQPQHF
TGTGCCAGCAGTGAAGATCATCAGGGTTATCAGCCCCAGCATTTT
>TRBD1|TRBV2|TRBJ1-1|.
CASREDRRNTEAFF
TGTGCCAGCAGGGAGGACAGGCGGAACACTGAAGCTTTCTTT
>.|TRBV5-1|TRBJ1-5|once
CASSFERGQPQHF
TGCGCCAGCAGCTTCGAGAGGGGCCAGCCCCAGCATTTT
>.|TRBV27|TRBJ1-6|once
CASSSTWASPLHF
TGTGCCAGCAGTTCCACGTGGGCTTCACCCCTCCACTTT
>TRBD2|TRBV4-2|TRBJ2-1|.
CASSQDPLAGGNNEQFF
TGTGCCAGCAGCCAAGACCCCCTAGCGGGAGGAAACAATGAGCAGTTCTTC
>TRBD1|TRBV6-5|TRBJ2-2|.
CASRWDRYTGELFF
TGTGCCAGCAGGTGGGACAGATACACCGGGGAGCTGTTTTTT
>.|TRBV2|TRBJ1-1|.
CASSEGRAAFF
TGTGCCAGCAGTGAAGGCAGGGCAGCTTTCTTT
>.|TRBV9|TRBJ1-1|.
CASKGNLNTEAFF
TGTGCCAGCAAGGGCAATTTGAACACTGAAGCTTTCTTT
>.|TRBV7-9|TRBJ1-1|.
CASSSGFGGTEAFF
TGTGCCAGCAGCTCCGGTTTCGGCGGCACTGAAGCTTTCTTT
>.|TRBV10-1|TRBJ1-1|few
CASSDRGNTEAFF
TGCGCCAGCAGTGACAGGGGGAACACTGAAGCTTTCTTT
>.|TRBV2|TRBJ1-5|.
CASSEFGSYSNQPQHF
TGTGCCAGCAGTGAATTCGGCAGCTATAGCAATCAGCCCCAGCATTTT
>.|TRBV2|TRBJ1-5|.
CASSPREGNQPQHF
TGTGCCAGCAGTCCCAGGGAAGGAAATCAGCCCCAGCATTTT
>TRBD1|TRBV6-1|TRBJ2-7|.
CASSRTGVFYEQYF
TGTGCCAGCAGCCGGACAGGGGTGTTCTACGAGCAGTACTTC